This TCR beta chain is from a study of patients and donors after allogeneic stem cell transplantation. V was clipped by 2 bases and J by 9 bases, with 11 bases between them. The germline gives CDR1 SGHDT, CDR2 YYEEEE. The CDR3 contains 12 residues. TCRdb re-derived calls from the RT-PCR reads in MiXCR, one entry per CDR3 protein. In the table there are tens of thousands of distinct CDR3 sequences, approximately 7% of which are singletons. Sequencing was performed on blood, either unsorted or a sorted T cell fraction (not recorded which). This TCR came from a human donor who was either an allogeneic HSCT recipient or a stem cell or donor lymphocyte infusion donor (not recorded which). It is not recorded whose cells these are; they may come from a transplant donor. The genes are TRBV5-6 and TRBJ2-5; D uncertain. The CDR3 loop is CASSFGLEAQYF. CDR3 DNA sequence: TGTGCCAGCAGCTTCGGTCTTGAGGCCCAGTACTTC.